The source of this T cell receptor beta chain is a study of PD-1 blockade in classical Hodgkin lymphoma. Study context: Every 2 weeks, patients had 3 mg/kg nivolumab intravenously.

Sequencing used immunoSEQ multiplex PCR; TCRdb keeps in-frame clones, though not all of them. There are around 7,000 clones in the sample; roughly 80% occur only once, and roughly 63% lies in the top ten. Each patient relapsed following autologous stem cell transplantation, and prior brentuximab vedotin exposure differed. Points from the study as a whole: Newly diagnosed patients were said to have less baseline TCR diversity than healthy donors did. Complete responders possessed baseline diversity comparable to newly diagnosed patients.

Comments on this clone: Its antigen remains unidentified.

The receptor was derived from a human donor with classical Hodgkin lymphoma. Sequenced material: peripheral blood mononuclear cells (PBMCs), taken at baseline.

The CDR3 DNA reads TGTGCCAGCAATACAGGGGGCCAAGAGACCCAGTACTTC. This translates into CASNTGGQETQYF. The genes are TRBV7-9 and TRBJ2-5; 8 bases map to TRBD1. The CDR3 runs 13 residues. V gave up 7 bases and J gave up 1 base; unmatched junction bases: 2. The germline CDR1 and CDR2 sequences are SEHNR and FQNEAQ (reference sequence).